These T cell receptor beta chains were read from a single sample in a study of T cell responses to AZD1222 COVID-19 vaccine. The assay was immunoSEQ multiplex PCR, and TCRdb's table has in-frame clones only and misses some. The sample shows about 110,000 clones, around 94% of them seen only once. The input for sequencing was peripheral blood, taken on day 0 of AZD1222 vaccination. Receptors originate from an adult in good health. The CDR3 runs from the conserved cysteine through the conserved F or W.

v_gene,len,j_gene,CDR3aa
TRBV5-1,12,TRBJ1-2,CASSSRESGYTF
TRBV11-2,15,TRBJ1-2,CASDKSGTGLYGYTF
TRBV2,13,TRBJ1-2,CASSLRTGHGYTF
TRBV14,12,TRBJ1-2,CASSQNSYGYTF
TRBV18,18,TRBJ1-4,CASSPGTPRLTTNEKLFF
TRBV5-5,16,TRBJ2-5,CASSLAMGSWAETQYF
TRBV9,14,TRBJ1-3,CASSVEQGANTIYF
TRBV30,15,TRBJ1-5,CAWSSGRESNQPQHF
TRBV30,14,TRBJ1-6,CAWSVNRFNSPLHF
TRBV6-5,14,TRBJ2-7,CASSRTGGGYEQYF
TRBV30,14,TRBJ2-4,CAWSVQLAGGFQYF
TRBV6-1,14,TRBJ1-1,CASSEDAVFRGAFF
TRBV7-9,15,TRBJ1-1,CASSSSGEFGTEAFF
TRBV10-3,13,TRBJ1-5,CAISVGGNQPQHF
TRBV5-1,16,TRBJ1-2,CASSLAPGTQVYGYTF
TRBV14,14,TRBJ2-3,CASSQGFRTDTQYF
TRBV7-9,14,TRBJ1-6,CASTDWSAGSPLHF
TRBV5-1,13,TRBJ1-1,CASTKDENTEAFF
TRBV7-2,13,TRBJ2-1,CASSLLTLDEQFF
TRBV2,13,TRBJ1-3,CASRVNGGNTIYF
TRBV4-1,13,TRBJ2-2,CASRTPSTGELFF
TRBV27,14,TRBJ1-6,CASSLAPPNSPLHF
TRBV4-3,16,TRBJ2-1,CASSLQTGGLYNEQFF
TRBV10-3,14,TRBJ1-1,CAISAETMNTEAFF
TRBV5-1,15,TRBJ2-7,CASSLALGPSYEQYF
TRBV28,12,TRBJ1-1,CASRPGNTEAFF
TRBV30,13,TRBJ2-1,CACSGSIYNEQFF
TRBV5-1,16,TRBJ2-1,CASSLEGRLFYNEQFF
TRBV9,14,TRBJ1-2,CASTPEDRSYGYTF